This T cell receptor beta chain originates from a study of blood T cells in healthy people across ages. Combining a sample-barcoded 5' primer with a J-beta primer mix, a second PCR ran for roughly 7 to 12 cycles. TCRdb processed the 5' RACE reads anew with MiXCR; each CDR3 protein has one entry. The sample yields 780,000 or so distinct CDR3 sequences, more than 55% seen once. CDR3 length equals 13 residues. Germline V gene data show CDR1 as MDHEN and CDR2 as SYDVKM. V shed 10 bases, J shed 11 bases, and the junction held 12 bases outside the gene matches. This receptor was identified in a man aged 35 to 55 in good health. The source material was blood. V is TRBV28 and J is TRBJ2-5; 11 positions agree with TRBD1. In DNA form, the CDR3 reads TGTGCCACCTTCGTGGGACAGGGGGTGTCGCAGTACTTC. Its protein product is CATFVGQGVSQYF. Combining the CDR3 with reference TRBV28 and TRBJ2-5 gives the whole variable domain DVKVTQSSRYLVKRTGEKVFLECVQDMDHENMFWYRQDPGLGLRLIYFSYDVKMKEKGDIPEGYSVSREKKERFSLILESASTNQTSMYLCATFVGQGVSQYFGPGTRLLVL.